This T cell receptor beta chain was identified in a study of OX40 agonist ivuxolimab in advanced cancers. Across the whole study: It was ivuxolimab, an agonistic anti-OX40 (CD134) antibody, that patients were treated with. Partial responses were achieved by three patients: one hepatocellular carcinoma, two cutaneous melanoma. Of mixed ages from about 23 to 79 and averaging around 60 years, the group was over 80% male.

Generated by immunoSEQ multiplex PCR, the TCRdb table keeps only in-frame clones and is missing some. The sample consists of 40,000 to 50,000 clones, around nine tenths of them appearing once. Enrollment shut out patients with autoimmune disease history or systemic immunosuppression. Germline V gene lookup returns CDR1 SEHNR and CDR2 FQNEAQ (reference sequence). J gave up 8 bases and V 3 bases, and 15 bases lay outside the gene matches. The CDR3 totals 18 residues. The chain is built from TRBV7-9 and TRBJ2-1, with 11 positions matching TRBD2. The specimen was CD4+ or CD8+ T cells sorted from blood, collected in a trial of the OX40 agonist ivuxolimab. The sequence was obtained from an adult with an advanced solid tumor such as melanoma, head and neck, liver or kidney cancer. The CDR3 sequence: CASSFRWVAGGRFDEQFF. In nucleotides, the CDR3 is TGTGCCAGCAGCTTCCGATGGGTAGCGGGAGGGCGGTTTGATGAGCAGTTCTTC.